The 4 T cell receptor beta chains in this list originate from one sample, sequenced in a study of cytotoxic CD8 clonotypes in ibrutinib-treated CLL (dated by TCRdb to the early 2020s). Library creation used the immunoSEQ multiplex PCR assay. TCRdb re-hosts the immuneACCESS table, in-frame sequences only. Its copies lack some clones; in the studies checked, an unresolved V gene accounts for under half of them, and the cause for the rest is not known. Across this sample there are over 100,000 clones, with about 53% seen only once. The biggest ten clones account for 30% to 45% of the sample. Read against the paper, the sample's time point label means: approximately 25 months on ibrutinib. The input for sequencing was PBMCs, taken after 24 months of ibrutinib treatment. All receptors come from a human donor with chronic lymphocytic leukemia.

This clone appeared a few times. The chain recombines TRBV11-1 with TRBJ2-5, with D possibly being TRBD1 (5 bases). Trimming took 1 base from V and 3 from J, leaving 6 bases between them. The germline CDR1 and CDR2 sequences are SGHAT and FQDESV (reference sequence). There are 13 residues in the CDR3. The CDR3 DNA follows: TGTGCCAGCAGCTTAGTCAGGGAAGAGACCCAGTACTTC. Protein sequence: CASSLVREETQYF.

CDR3 region: CASSSRLEQYF. For the CDR3, the DNA is TGTGCCAGCAGCTCCCGGTTAGAGCAGTACTTC. The V gene is TRBV5-6, the J gene TRBJ2-7; no clear D gene. V lost 3 bases and J 7 bases, leaving 8 bases between the germline ends. Germline loops: CDR1 SGHDT, CDR2 YYEEEE. The CDR3 covers 11 residues.

This sequence joins TRBV6-5 and TRBJ1-6; 7 bases are shared with TRBD1. The CDR3 is 16 amino acids. The V and J ends lost 3 bases and 10 bases, in that order; junction bases with no gene match: 12. CDR1 and CDR2 from the germline V gene are MNHEY and SVGAGI. The CDR3 loop reads CASSYGTETTGSPLHF. The DNA of the CDR3 is TGTGCCAGCAGTTATGGGACAGAGACGACCGGGTCACCCCTCCACTTT.

In its sample, this clone was seen a few times. The chain couples TRBV21-1 to TRBJ1-1; whether TRBD1, the table's D call, matches the DNA was not checked. TRBV21-1 has pseudogene status. CDR3 size: 12 residues. The CDR3 region has the DNA TGTGCCAGCAGTATACAATTCACTGAAGCTTTCTTT. Translated: CASSIQFTEAFF.